This T cell receptor beta chain was identified in a study of T-cell memory formation after mild COVID-19. TCR alpha and TCR beta cDNA libraries carrying sample barcodes and UMIs were produced by 5'RACE using constant-segment primers. A single record per CDR3 protein comes from TCRdb applying MiXCR to the 5' RACE reads. The data contain under 400,000 distinct CDR3 sequences, around 21% of them singletons. This clonotype was observed a handful of times. Trimming took 2 bases from V and 5 from J; bases not matched to a gene: 5. CDR3 size: 15 residues. Germline CDR1 is SGDLS and CDR2 is YYNGEE. Sequenced: PBMCs or a T cell subset sorted from them (not recorded which). The source is an adult woman who had mild COVID-19 (a few samples of this study predate the infection). Cell type and time point are not known. The V and J genes are TRBV9 and TRBJ2-5; TRBD2 agrees at 11 bases. CDR3: CASSVTSGSSETQYF. The CDR3 DNA sequence: TGTGCCAGCAGCGTCACTAGCGGGAGTTCGGAGACCCAGTACTTC.